The next 26 T cell receptor beta chains were all read from a single sample in a study of blood T cell repertoires in COVID-19. Data came from immunoSEQ multiplex PCR; TCRdb stores just in-frame clones and leaves some out. The data show some 490,000 clones, about nine tenths seen once. Sequences were obtained from PBMCs or T cells enriched from blood (not recorded which). The receptors were gathered from a woman aged 55-70 years who had recovered from COVID-19.

This clone was observed a single time. The rearrangement links TRBV18 to TRBJ2-6; D uncertain. The CDR3 loop spans 16 amino acids. Germline loops: CDR1 KGHSH, CDR2 LQKENI. Trimming removed 2 bases at V and 0 bases at J, with 8 bases between. DNA for the CDR3: TGTGCCAGCTCACCAGGTGGAGTCTCTGGGGCCAACGTCCTGACTTTC. Protein product: CASSPGGVSGANVLTF.

The chain couples TRBV6-5 to TRBJ2-7; 10 bases are shared with TRBD1. The CDR3 is 15 residues long. V lost 6 bases to trimming and J lost 5 bases; unmatched junction nucleotides: 10. Germline CDR1 MNHEY, CDR2 SVGAGI. The CDR3 region has the DNA TGTGCCAGCAGCGCCGCGACAGGGGGCGCGGACGAGCAGTACTTC. Its protein is CASSAATGGADEQYF.

Only one count was recorded for this clone. This rearrangement joins TRBV10-3 to TRBJ1-2, with 10 bases aligning to TRBD1. Per germline, CDR1 ENHRY and CDR2 SYGVKD. The CDR3 sequence is 16 residues long. Unmatched junction bases numbered 8, after V lost 7 bases and J lost 0 bases. The CDR3 loop reads CAIIPDRGSPNYGYTF. The CDR3 DNA reads as TGTGCCATCATCCCGGACAGGGGGAGTCCTAACTATGGCTACACCTTC.

The V and J genes are TRBV6-5 and TRBJ1-4; perhaps TRBD1 as D (5 bases). The V end lost 6 bases, the J end lost 8 bases, and 13 bases lay between the germline ends. The germline CDR1 and CDR2 sequences are MNHEY and SVGAGI. CDR3 length: 13 amino acids. The CDR3 here is CASSQGGAEKLFF. For the CDR3, the DNA is TGTGCCAGCAGCCAAGGTGGGGCGGAAAAACTGTTTTTT.

J is TRBJ2-7 and V is TRBV27, with TRBD1 matching over 8 bases. CDR3 size: 14 residues. Germline V lookup: CDR1 MNHEY, CDR2 SMNVEV (reference sequence). Trimming removed 4 bases from V and 5 bases from J; junction bases left unmatched: 7. CDR3 protein: CASSSTGVGHEQYV. The CDR3 DNA follows: TGTGCCAGCAGTTCGACAGGGGTTGGCCACGAGCAGTACGTC.

This chain joins TRBV5-4 and TRBJ2-2; no clear D gene. The CDR3 is 13 amino acids. V was cut by 4 bases and J by 5 bases, with 9 bases left in between. Germline loops: CDR1 SGHNT, CDR2 YYREEE (reference sequence). The CDR3 loop is CASSTGLTGELFF. In DNA form, the CDR3 reads TGTGCCAGCAGCACGGGTCTAACCGGGGAGCTGTTTTTT.

This clone showed up just a few times. The rearrangement links TRBV19 to TRBJ2-2; 8 bases are shared with TRBD2. The CDR3 contains 19 residues. Unmatched junction bases numbered 20, after V lost 7 bases and J lost 4 bases. Germline V gene data show CDR1 as LNHDA and CDR2 as SQIVND (reference sequence). The CDR3 here is CASTLYGKPGLGLTGELFF. The CDR3 DNA reads TGTGCCAGTACCCTATACGGGAAACCGGGACTAGGCCTCACCGGGGAGCTGTTTTTT.

V is TRBV6-5 and J is TRBJ1-1; no clear D. Germline V gene lookup returns CDR1 MNHEY and CDR2 SVGAGI. CDR3 size: 15 residues. The V end was cut by 4 bases, the J end by 6 bases, with 18 bases between. CDR3 amino acids: CASSSSTWWSAEAFF. CDR3 DNA: TGTGCCAGCAGTTCCTCCACCTGGTGGTCGGCTGAAGCTTTCTTT.

V is TRBV5-1 and J is TRBJ2-3, with TRBD2 as a possible D gene (6 bases). Trimming cost V 0 bases and J 0 bases, with 11 bases left between them. Germline CDR1 reads SGHRS; CDR2 reads YFSETQ. CDR3 length: 16 residues. The CDR3 loop reads CASSLAERASTDTQYF. Here the CDR3 DNA reads TGCGCCAGCAGCTTGGCTGAGCGGGCTAGCACAGATACGCAGTATTTT.

This clone has only one observation. V and J are TRBV10-1 and TRBJ1-2; perhaps TRBD1 as D (5 bases). The CDR3 is 13 amino acids. Trimming left V 1 base short and J 3 bases short, with 6 bases between. CDR1 is WNHNN, CDR2 SYGVQD, per germline (reference sequence). The CDR3 is CASSEFRDYGYTF. CDR3 bases: TGCGCCAGCAGTGAGTTCAGGGACTATGGCTACACCTTC.

This clone was detected only a few times. The chain carries TRBV10-2 and TRBJ1-2; weak D call: TRBD1 (5 bases). CDR3 length: 12 amino acids. Trimming left V 7 bases short and J 3 bases short, with 9 bases between. Germline V gives CDR1 WSHSY, CDR2 SAAADI. CDR3 DNA sequence: TGCGCCAGCATGCGGGACGACTATGGCTACACCTTC. Its protein product is CASMRDDYGYTF.

The chain joins TRBV5-8 to TRBJ1-5; 8 bases line up with TRBD1. The V gene's germline CDR1 is SGHTS and CDR2 YDEGEE. The CDR3 extends over 16 amino acids. V was pared by 3 bases and J by 6 bases, with 11 bases of the junction left unmatched. Here the CDR3 DNA reads TGTGCCAGCAGCTCACCACTCACAGGGGGTCGTCAGCCCCAGCATTTT. Translation gives CASSSPLTGGRQPQHF.

J is TRBJ1-4 and V is TRBV6-5; 10 bases are shared with TRBD1. The CDR3 runs to 15 residues. J was trimmed by 5 bases and V by 8 bases; bases with no gene match: 8. The germline V gene encodes CDR1 MNHEY and CDR2 SVGAGI. The CDR3 is CASRDRGRENEKLFF. The CDR3 DNA follows: TGTGCCAGCCGGGACAGGGGCAGGGAAAATGAAAAACTGTTTTTT.

The V call is TRBV12-5, the J call TRBJ1-6; TRBD1 agrees at 9 bases. The trim removed 6 bases at V and 7 bases at J, leaving 7 bases unmatched. Germline CDR1 LGHNT, CDR2 FRNRAP. The CDR3 runs 15 residues. The CDR3 DNA reads TGTGCTAGTGGACTTACCGGGACAGGGAATTCACCCCTCCACTTT. This codes for CASGLTGTGNSPLHF.

The CDR3 DNA sequence: TGTGCCAGCAGCTTGGACCCGGGAGGCACAGATACGCAGTATTTT. It is translated as CASSLDPGGTDTQYF. The chain has TRBV5-4 and TRBJ2-3; TRBD2 is a possible D gene (6 bases). Trimming took off 0 bases at V and 1 base at J, with 9 bases between the two ends. Germline loops: CDR1 SGHNT, CDR2 YYREEE (reference sequence). CDR3 length equals 15 residues.

This rearrangement joins TRBV7-9 to TRBJ2-4, with D unresolved. V gave up 5 bases and J gave up 0 bases, with 11 bases separating them. Germline V gene data show CDR1 as SEHNR and CDR2 as FQNEAQ (reference sequence). The CDR3 has 15 residues. CDR3 bases: TGTGCCAGCAGCCTGACGGGTCTAGCCAAAAACATTCAGTACTTC. The encoded protein is CASSLTGLAKNIQYF.

V usage is TRBV15 and J usage is TRBJ1-4; no definite D call. V lost 3 bases and J lost 7, with 12 bases in between. The CDR3 is 14 residues long. The germline V gene has CDR1 LNHNV and CDR2 YYDKDF (reference sequence). The DNA of the CDR3 is TGTGCCACCAGCAGGACTCCGACGGGTGAAAAACTGTTTTTT. Its translation is CATSRTPTGEKLFF.

This clone has just one count. The chain recombines TRBV25-1 with TRBJ2-4; no reliable D call. The CDR3 spans 11 residues. Germline assignment: CDR1 MGHDK and CDR2 SYGVNS. The V end lost 6 bases, the J end lost 3 bases, and 3 bases lay between the germline ends. CDR3 sequence reads: CASRYKNIQYF. In DNA, the CDR3 is TGTGCCAGCAGGTACAAAAACATTCAGTACTTC.

The chain recombines TRBV7-9 with TRBJ1-5, with a tentative D call TRBD1 (5 bases). V gave up 5 bases and J gave up 9 bases, with 14 bases separating them. This CDR3 is built from 13 residues. Germline V gene lookup returns CDR1 SEHNR and CDR2 FQNEAQ (reference sequence). CDR3 in DNA: TGTGCCAGCAGCCGCGACAGCTTAGGGCCCCAGCATTTT. This gives the protein CASSRDSLGPQHF.

This clone was observed a few times. Other DNA sequences of this sample code for an identical CDR3. The chain links TRBV5-1 to TRBJ1-4; 7 bases are shared with TRBD1. This CDR3 has 14 residues. Germline values: CDR1 SGHRS, CDR2 YFSETQ. Trimming at V came to 0 bases and at J to 7 bases, leaving 3 bases not matched to a gene. The CDR3 reads CASSLGQGGEKLFF. The CDR3 DNA sequence: TGCGCCAGCAGCTTGGGACAGGGAGGTGAAAAACTGTTTTTT.

The chain has TRBV5-8 and TRBJ1-2; D ambiguous. The CDR3 has 15 residues. V shed 4 bases and J shed 8 bases, with 21 bases lying between them. Looked up from germline, CDR1 is SGHTS and CDR2 is YDEGEE. CDR3 nucleotide sequence: TGTGCCAGCAGCGGGCCGGATTGGAGGGTCGGGGGCTACACCTTC. It translates to CASSGPDWRVGGYTF. The full variable domain, rest sourced from reference TRBV5-8 and TRBJ1-2, is EAGVTQSPTHLIKTRGQQATLRCSPISGHTSVYWYQQALGLGLQFLLWYDEGEERNRGNFPPRFSGRQFPNYSSELNVNALELEDSALYLCASSGPDWRVGGYTFGSGTRLTVV.

This clone has just one count. This chain connects TRBV10-1 to TRBJ2-3, with 7 bases identical to TRBD2. V lost 2 bases to trimming and J lost 6 bases; unmatched junction nucleotides: 11. This CDR3 spans 16 amino acids. CDR1 is WNHNN, CDR2 SYGVQD, per germline (reference sequence). Here the CDR3 DNA reads TGCGCCAGCAGTGAGAATCGGGGGGTTCTCTTCGATACGCAGTATTTT. Translation gives CASSENRGVLFDTQYF.

The rearrangement uses TRBV11-2 and TRBJ1-1; D gene unclear. This CDR3 region has 14 residues. CDR1 SGHAT and CDR2 FQNNGV come from the germline V gene. The ends were cut back, 1 base at V and 0 bases at J, with 6 bases in the middle. CDR3 protein: CASSLGTMNTEAFF. CDR3 sequence (DNA): TGTGCCAGCAGCTTAGGGACTATGAACACTGAAGCTTTCTTT.

This rearrangement joins TRBV5-1 to TRBJ2-1, with TRBD1 matching over 8 bases. The CDR3 runs to 14 residues. The junction had 9 bases not matched to a gene; V was cut back by 0 bases and J by 13 bases. The germline gives CDR1 SGHRS, CDR2 YFSETQ. The CDR3 region has the DNA TGCGCCAGCAGCTTGGGGGGGACAGGTGACCCCCAGTTCTTC. Residues: CASSLGGTGDPQFF.

The chain is built from TRBV6-5 and TRBJ2-7; a possible D gene is TRBD1 (6 bases). The CDR3 totals 14 residues. Trimming took off 4 bases at V and 3 bases at J, with 13 bases between the two ends. Germline loops: CDR1 MNHEY, CDR2 SVGAGI. CDR3 residues: CASSLQGVRYEQYF. CDR3 in DNA: TGTGCCAGCAGTTTACAGGGAGTCCGCTACGAGCAGTACTTC.

V is TRBV19 and J is TRBJ1-3; D not resolved. V was pared by 3 bases and J by 0 bases, with 6 bases between. Germline CDR1 reads LNHDA; CDR2 reads SQIVND (reference sequence). The CDR3 totals 14 residues. Here the CDR3 reads CASSMSSSGNTIYF. The CDR3 coding sequence is TGTGCCAGTAGTATGAGTAGCTCTGGAAACACCATATATTTT. The full variable domain, in which reference TRBV19 and TRBJ1-3 provide the parts outside the CDR3, is DGGITQSPKYLFRKEGQNVTLSCEQNLNHDAMYWYRQDPGQGLRLIYYSQIVNDFQKGDIAEGYSVSREKKESFPLTVTSAQKNPTAFYLCASSMSSSGNTIYFGEGSWLTVV.